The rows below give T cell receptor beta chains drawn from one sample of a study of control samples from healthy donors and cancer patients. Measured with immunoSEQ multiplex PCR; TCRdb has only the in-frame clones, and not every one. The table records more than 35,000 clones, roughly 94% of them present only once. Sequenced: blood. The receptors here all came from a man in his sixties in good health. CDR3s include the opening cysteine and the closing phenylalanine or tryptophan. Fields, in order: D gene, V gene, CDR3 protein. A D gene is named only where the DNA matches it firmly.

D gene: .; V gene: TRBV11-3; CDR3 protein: CASSLGTPRLSSGYTF
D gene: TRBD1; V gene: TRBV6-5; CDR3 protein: CASSRQGYSNQPQHF
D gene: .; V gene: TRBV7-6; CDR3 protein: CASSLAWSQASSYEQYF
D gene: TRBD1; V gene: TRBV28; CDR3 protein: CASSLIPMWGGQGSYQPQHF
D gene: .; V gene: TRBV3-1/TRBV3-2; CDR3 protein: CASSQVRVKGNTEAFF
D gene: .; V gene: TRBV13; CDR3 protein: CASSGRGLGEKLFF
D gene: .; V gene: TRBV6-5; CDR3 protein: CASSYYGGGNTEAFF
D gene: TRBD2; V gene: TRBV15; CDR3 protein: CATSRERLAGVDEQFF
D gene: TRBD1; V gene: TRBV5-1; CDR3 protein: CASRPGQVTNTGELFF
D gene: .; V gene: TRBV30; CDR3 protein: CAWSGGQDATNEKLFF
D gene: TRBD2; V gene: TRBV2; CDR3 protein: CASSEGLAGGGETQYF
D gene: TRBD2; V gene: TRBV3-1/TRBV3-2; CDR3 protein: CASSPRGVSYEQYF
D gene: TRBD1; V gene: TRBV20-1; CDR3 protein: CSASRGGREPQHF
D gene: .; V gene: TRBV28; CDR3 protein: CASSLMGQAQETQYF
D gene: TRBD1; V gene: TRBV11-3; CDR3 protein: CASSLGDRVMNTEAFF
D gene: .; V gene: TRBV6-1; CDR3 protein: CASSEASGAFDEQYF
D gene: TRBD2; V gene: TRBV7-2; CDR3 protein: CASSLAGAGVAYNEQFF
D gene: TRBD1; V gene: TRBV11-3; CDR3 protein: CASSSPLKSDRVNYNEQFF
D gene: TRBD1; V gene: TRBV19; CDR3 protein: CASSFRQGKGTIYF
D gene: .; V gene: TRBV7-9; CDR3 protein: CASRKNRGRSMDNEQFF
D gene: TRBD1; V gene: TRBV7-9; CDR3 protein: CASSFTGGNQPQHF
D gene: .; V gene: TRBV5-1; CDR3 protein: CASSFVRDPLFSYNEQFF